A selection of T cell receptor beta chains follows, all from one sample in a study of CD8+ T cells in alopecia areata. Profiled with immunoSEQ multiplex PCR; TCRdb holds only in-frame clones, not every one. The table records about 210,000 clones, approximately 40% of them present only once. The specimen was CD4+ T cells sorted from blood, collected at approximately week 36, from a patient treated with tofacitinib. The receptors originated from a human donor with alopecia areata. Each CDR3 is given with its conserved first and last residue. Fields, in order: D gene, V gene, CDR3 protein. D genes are given only for firm matches.

d_call: NA; v_call: TRBV7-2; cdr3_aa: CASSATRTDTQYF
d_call: TRBD2; v_call: TRBV7-7; cdr3_aa: CASSPFAGLAGASGDQYF
d_call: NA; v_call: TRBV14; cdr3_aa: CASSQEVLGPMNTEAFF
d_call: NA; v_call: TRBV9; cdr3_aa: CASSVKSGGYTF
d_call: TRBD1; v_call: TRBV5-1; cdr3_aa: CASSLGQGAPSYNEQFF
d_call: NA; v_call: TRBV6-6; cdr3_aa: CASTSGRIQETQYF
d_call: NA; v_call: TRBV9; cdr3_aa: CASSVDGGNTEAFF
d_call: NA; v_call: TRBV5-4; cdr3_aa: CASSLTGGNTEAFF
d_call: TRBD1; v_call: TRBV5-1; cdr3_aa: CASSFRTGEETQYF
d_call: NA; v_call: TRBV6-5; cdr3_aa: CASSYLGLQETQYF
d_call: NA; v_call: TRBV4-1; cdr3_aa: CASSQATDRAGENIQYF
d_call: NA; v_call: TRBV30; cdr3_aa: CAWSVGRSGTGELFF
d_call: TRBD2; v_call: TRBV9; cdr3_aa: CASSATSAGANVLTF
d_call: NA; v_call: TRBV10-1; cdr3_aa: CASSERRANNEQFF
d_call: TRBD1; v_call: TRBV15; cdr3_aa: CATSRDRGWAQYF
d_call: NA; v_call: TRBV7-2; cdr3_aa: CASSPGAGPMGYTF
d_call: NA; v_call: TRBV7-3; cdr3_aa: CASSLGLYNEQFF
d_call: NA; v_call: TRBV6-6; cdr3_aa: CASSYGPTREQYF
d_call: NA; v_call: TRBV6-6; cdr3_aa: CASSFPGGQGGYTF
d_call: TRBD2; v_call: TRBV7-8; cdr3_aa: CASSSRLAGRRRKNTGELFF
d_call: TRBD1; v_call: TRBV30; cdr3_aa: CAWRGTGNQPQHF
d_call: NA; v_call: TRBV4-3; cdr3_aa: CASSQRALREVPYNEQFF
d_call: TRBD1; v_call: TRBV19; cdr3_aa: CATKQGGTGLPGELFF
d_call: TRBD1; v_call: TRBV27; cdr3_aa: CASSLGQGANEQYF
d_call: NA; v_call: TRBV7-2; cdr3_aa: CASSSRGTHGYTF
d_call: TRBD2; v_call: TRBV19; cdr3_aa: CASMTAGETDTQYF
d_call: NA; v_call: TRBV27; cdr3_aa: CASSLSRYNQPQHF